Sequencing of this T cell receptor beta chain was carried out in a study of blood T cell repertoires in COVID-19. Study as a whole: From the United States, Italy and Spain came samples of acute and convalescent COVID-19. PBMCs, B-cell-depleted T cells, or T cells provided the cDNA or gDNA that made up the material.

Original methodology: Cell counts per sample came from amplifying reference gene primers. TCRdb's table, derived via immunoSEQ multiplex PCR, lists solely in-frame clones and lacks some. That table gives V, J and clone size, and the DNA gave D and trimming. The sample has over 200,000 clones, about nine tenths seen once. Trimming cost V 5 bases and J 11 bases, with 12 bases left between them. Germline V gene lookup returns CDR1 SEHNR and CDR2 FQNEAQ (reference sequence). This CDR3 contains 11 residues. This clonotype was obtained from a woman in her fifties or sixties with acute or convalescent COVID-19. The sample taken for sequencing was peripheral blood. This sequence joins TRBV7-9 and TRBJ1-1; D perhaps matches TRBD1 (5 bases). The CDR3 DNA reads TGTGCCAGCAGCAAGACAGTCTCCGCTTTCTTT. This encodes CASSKTVSAFF.